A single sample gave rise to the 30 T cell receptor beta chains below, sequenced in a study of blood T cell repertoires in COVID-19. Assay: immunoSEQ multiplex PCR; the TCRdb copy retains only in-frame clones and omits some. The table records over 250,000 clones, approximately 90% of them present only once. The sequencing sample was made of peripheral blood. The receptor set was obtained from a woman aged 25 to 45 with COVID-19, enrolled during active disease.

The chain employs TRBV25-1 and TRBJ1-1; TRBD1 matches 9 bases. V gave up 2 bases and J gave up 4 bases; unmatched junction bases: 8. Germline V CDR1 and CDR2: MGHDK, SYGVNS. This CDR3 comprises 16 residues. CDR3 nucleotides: TGTGCCAGCAGTGAAATCCACAGGGGGCGCGGCACTGAAGCTTTCTTT. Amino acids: CASSEIHRGRGTEAFF.

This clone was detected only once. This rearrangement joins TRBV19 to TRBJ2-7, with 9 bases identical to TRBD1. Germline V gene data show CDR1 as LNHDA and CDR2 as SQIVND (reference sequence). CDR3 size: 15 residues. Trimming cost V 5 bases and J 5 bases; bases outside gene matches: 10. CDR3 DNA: TGTGCCAGTAGTCTCCGACCGGACAGGGGCGACGAGCAGTACTTC. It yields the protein CASSLRPDRGDEQYF.

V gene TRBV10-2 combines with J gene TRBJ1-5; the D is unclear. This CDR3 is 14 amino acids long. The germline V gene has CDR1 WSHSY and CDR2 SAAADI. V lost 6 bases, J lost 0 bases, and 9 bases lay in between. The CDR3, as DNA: TGCGCCAGCAGGGACTGGAATAGCAATCAGCCCCAGCATTTT. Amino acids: CASRDWNSNQPQHF.

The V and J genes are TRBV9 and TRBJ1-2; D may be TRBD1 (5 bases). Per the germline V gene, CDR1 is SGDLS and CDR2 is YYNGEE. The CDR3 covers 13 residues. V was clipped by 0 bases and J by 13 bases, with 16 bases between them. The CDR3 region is CASSVGGTGVCTF. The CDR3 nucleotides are TGTGCCAGCAGCGTAGGGGGGACGGGAGTGTGCACCTTC.

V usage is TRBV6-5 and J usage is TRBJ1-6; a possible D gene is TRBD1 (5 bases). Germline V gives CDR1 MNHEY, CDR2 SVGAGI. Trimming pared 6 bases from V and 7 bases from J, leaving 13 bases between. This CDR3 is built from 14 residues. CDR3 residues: CASRIRDLNSPLHF. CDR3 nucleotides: TGTGCCAGCAGGATCAGGGATTTAAATTCACCCCTCCACTTT.

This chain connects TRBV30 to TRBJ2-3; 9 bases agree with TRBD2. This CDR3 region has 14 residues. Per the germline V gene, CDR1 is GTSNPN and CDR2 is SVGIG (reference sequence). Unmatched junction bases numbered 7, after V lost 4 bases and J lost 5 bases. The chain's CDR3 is CAWNKAGGGDTQYF. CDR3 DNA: TGTGCCTGGAACAAGGCGGGAGGGGGAGATACGCAGTATTTT.

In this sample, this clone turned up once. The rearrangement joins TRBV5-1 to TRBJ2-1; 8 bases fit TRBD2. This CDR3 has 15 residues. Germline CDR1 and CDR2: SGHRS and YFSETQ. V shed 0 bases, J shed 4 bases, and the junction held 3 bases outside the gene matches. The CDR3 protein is CASSLGAGVYNEQFF. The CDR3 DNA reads TGCGCCAGCAGCTTGGGAGCGGGAGTGTACAATGAGCAGTTCTTC.

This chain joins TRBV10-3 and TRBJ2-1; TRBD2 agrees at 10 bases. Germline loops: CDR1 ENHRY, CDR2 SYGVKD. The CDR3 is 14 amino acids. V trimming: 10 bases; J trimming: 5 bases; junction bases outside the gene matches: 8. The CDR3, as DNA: TGTGCCACCGGGGCTAGCGGGAGTGACAATGAGCAGTTCTTC. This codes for CATGASGSDNEQFF.

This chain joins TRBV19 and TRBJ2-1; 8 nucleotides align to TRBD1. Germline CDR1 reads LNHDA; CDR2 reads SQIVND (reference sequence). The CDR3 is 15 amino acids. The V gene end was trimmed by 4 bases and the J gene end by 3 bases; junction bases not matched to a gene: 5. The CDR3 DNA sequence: TGTGCCAGTAGTAATTCCGACAGGGGCTACAATGAGCAGTTCTTC. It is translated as CASSNSDRGYNEQFF.

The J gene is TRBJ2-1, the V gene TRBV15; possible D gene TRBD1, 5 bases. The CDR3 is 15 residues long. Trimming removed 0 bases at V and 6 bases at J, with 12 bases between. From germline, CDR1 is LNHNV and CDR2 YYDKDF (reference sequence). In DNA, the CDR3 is TGTGCCACCAGCAGAGATGGCAGGGTTGCCAATGAGCAGTTCTTC. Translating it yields CATSRDGRVANEQFF. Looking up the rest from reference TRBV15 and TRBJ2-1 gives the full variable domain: DAMVIQNPRYQVTQFGKPVTLSCSQTLNHNVMYWYQQKSSQAPKLLFHYYDKDFNNEADTPDNFQSRRPNTSFCFLDIRSPGLGDTAMYLCATSRDGRVANEQFFGPGTRLTVL.

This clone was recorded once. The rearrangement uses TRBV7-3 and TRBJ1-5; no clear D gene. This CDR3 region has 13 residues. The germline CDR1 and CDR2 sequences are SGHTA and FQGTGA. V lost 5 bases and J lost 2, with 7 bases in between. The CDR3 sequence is CASSQSGNQPQHF. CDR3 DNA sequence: TGTGCCAGCAGCCAATCGGGCAATCAGCCCCAGCATTTT. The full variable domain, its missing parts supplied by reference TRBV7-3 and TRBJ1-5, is GAGVSQTPSNKVTEKGKYVELRCDPISGHTALYWYRQSLGQGPEFLIYFQGTGAADDSGLPNDRFFAVRPEGSVSTLKIQRTERGDSAVYLCASSQSGNQPQHFGDGTRLSIL.

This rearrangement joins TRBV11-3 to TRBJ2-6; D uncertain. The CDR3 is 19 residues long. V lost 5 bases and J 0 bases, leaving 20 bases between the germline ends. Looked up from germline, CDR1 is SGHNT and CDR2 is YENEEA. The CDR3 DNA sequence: TGTGCCAGCAGCCTTGCCGTCTCGAGCCCGCCCTCTGGGGCCAACGTCCTGACTTTC. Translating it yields CASSLAVSSPPSGANVLTF.

CDR3 in DNA: TGTGCCAGCAGTGGTAGAGGGGGATTATTGGGTTCACCCCTCCACTTT. Residues: CASSGRGGLLGSPLHF. The chain uses TRBV2 and TRBJ1-6; perhaps TRBD1 as D (6 bases). CDR1 is SNHLY and CDR2 is FYNNEI in the germline V gene. Trimming took off 4 bases at V and 9 bases at J, with 19 bases between the two ends. The CDR3 consists of 16 residues.

CDR3 sequence reads: CSAFGLAGSGGETQYF. CDR3 DNA: TGCAGCGCTTTCGGACTAGCGGGATCGGGAGGAGAGACCCAGTACTTC. The chain combines TRBV29-1 with TRBJ2-5; TRBD2 aligns across 12 bases. In germline, CDR1 is SQVTM, CDR2 ANQGSEA. Trimming took 7 bases from V and 4 from J; bases not matched to a gene: 13. CDR3 length equals 16 residues.

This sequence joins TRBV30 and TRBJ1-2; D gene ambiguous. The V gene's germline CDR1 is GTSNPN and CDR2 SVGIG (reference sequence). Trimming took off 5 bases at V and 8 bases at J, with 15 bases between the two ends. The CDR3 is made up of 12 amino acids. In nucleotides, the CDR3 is TGTGCCTGGGGAGGAGGTACGGGGGGCTACACCTTC. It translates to CAWGGGTGGYTF.

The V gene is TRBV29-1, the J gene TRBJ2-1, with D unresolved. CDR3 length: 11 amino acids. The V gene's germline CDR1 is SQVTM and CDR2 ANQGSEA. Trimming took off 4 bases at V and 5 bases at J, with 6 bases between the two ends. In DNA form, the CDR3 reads TGCAGCGTTGTGGCAGACAATGAGCAGTTCTTC. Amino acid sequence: CSVVADNEQFF.

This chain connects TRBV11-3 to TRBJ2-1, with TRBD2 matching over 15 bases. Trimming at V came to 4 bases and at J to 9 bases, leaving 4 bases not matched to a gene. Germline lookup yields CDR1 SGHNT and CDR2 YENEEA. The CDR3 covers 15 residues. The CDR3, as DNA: TGTGCCAGCAGCTCCGGGACTAGCGGGAGGACTGAGCAGTTCTTC. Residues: CASSSGTSGRTEQFF.

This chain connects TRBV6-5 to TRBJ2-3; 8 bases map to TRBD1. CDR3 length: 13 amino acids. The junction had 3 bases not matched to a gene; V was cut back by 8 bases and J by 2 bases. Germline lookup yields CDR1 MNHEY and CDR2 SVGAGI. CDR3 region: CASAGGDTDTQYF. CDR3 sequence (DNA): TGTGCCAGCGCAGGGGGCGACACAGATACGCAGTATTTT.

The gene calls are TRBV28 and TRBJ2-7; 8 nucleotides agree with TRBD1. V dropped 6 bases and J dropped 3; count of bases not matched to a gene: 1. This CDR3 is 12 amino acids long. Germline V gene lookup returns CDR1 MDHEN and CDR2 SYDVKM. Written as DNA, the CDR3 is TGTGCCAGCAGGGACAGGGACTACGAGCAGTACTTC. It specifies CASRDRDYEQYF.

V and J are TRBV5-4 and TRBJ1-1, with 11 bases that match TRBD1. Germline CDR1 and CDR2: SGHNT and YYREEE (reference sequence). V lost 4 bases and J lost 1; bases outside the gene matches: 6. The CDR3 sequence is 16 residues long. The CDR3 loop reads CASSTGTGGRNTEAFF. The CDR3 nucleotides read TGTGCCAGCAGCACCGGGACAGGGGGTCGGAACACTGAAGCTTTCTTT.

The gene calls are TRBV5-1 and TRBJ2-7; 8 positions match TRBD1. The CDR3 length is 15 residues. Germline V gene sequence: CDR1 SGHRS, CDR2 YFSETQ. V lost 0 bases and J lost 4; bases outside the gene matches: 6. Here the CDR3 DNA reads TGCGCCAGCAGCTTGGGGACAGGGTCAGGGTACGAGCAGTACTTC. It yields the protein CASSLGTGSGYEQYF.

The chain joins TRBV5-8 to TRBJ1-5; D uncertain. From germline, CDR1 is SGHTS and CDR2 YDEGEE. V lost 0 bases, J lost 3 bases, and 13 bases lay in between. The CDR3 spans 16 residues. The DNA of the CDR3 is TGTGCCAGCAGCTTGGAGGTATGGAGTGCCAATCAGCCCCAGCATTTT. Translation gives CASSLEVWSANQPQHF.

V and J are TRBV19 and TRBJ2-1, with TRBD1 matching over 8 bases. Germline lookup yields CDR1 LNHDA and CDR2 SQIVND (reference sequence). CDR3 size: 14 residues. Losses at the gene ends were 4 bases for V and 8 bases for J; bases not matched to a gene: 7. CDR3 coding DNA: TGTGCCAGTAGTAGCGGACAGGGCCCTTATGAGCAGTTCTTC. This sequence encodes CASSSGQGPYEQFF.

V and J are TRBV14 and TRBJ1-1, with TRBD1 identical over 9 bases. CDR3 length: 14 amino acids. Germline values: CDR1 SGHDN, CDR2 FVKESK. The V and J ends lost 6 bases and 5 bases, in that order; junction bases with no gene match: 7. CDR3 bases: TGTGCCAGCAGAAGGGACAGGGCGGGAACTGAAGCTTTCTTT. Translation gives CASRRDRAGTEAFF.

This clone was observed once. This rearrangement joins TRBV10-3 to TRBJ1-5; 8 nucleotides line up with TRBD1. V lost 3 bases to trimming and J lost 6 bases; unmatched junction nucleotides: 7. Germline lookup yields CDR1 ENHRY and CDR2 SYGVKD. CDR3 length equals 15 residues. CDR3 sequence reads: CAISDGQGFVQPQHF. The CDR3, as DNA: TGTGCCATCAGTGATGGACAGGGCTTCGTTCAGCCCCAGCATTTT.

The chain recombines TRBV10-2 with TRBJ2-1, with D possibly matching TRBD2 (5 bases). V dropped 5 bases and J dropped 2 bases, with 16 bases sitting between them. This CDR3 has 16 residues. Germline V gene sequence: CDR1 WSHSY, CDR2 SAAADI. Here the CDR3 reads CASSLVGDGAYNEQFF. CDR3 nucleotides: TGCGCCAGCAGTTTAGTGGGAGATGGGGCCTACAATGAGCAGTTCTTC.

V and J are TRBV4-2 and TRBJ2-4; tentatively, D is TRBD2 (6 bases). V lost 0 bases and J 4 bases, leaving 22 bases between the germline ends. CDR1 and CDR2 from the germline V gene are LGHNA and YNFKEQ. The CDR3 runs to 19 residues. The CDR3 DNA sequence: TGTGCCAGCAGCCAAGATATTAGGGGCCGACTAGTTAATAAAAACATTCAGTACTTC. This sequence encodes CASSQDIRGRLVNKNIQYF.

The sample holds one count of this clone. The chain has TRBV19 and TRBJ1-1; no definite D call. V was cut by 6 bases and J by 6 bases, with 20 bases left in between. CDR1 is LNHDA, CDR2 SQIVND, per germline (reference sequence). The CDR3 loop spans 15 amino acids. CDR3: CASRRLSLEGPEAFF. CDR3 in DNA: TGTGCCAGTAGAAGATTGAGTTTGGAGGGCCCTGAAGCTTTCTTT.

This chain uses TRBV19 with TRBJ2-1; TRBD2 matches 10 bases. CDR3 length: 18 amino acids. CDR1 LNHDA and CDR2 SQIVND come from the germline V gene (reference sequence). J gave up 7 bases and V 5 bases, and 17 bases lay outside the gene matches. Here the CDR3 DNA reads TGTGCCAGTAGTTCGAGCAGGGGCAGCGGGAGGGCCCCTAATGAGCAGTTCTTC. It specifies CASSSSRGSGRAPNEQFF.

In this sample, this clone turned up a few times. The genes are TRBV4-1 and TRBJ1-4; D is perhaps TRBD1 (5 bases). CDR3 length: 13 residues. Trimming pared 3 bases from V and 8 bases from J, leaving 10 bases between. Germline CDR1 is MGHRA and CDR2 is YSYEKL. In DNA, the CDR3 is TGCGCCAGCAGCCAGGGGCTAAACGAAAAACTGTTTTTT. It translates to CASSQGLNEKLFF.